Following are 3 T cell receptor beta chains from one sample sequenced in a study of blood T cell repertoires in COVID-19 (dated by TCRdb to about 2020). Library creation used the immunoSEQ multiplex PCR assay. TCRdb retrieved this table from immuneACCESS and kept in-frame rearrangements only. Not all clones are present; in checked studies, unresolved V genes account for under half, and no reason is known for the remainder. The sample has about 160,000 clones on record, roughly 85% of them singletons. Under 12% of the sample belongs to the ten largest clones. Sequencing was done on a sample of peripheral blood. The receptors here all came from a woman over 75 with active or convalescent COVID-19.

This chain joins TRBV19 and TRBJ1-3; D ambiguous. CDR1 LNHDA and CDR2 SQIVND come from the germline V gene (reference sequence). The germline V and J ends were trimmed by 1 base and 2 bases, with 9 bases remaining between them. CDR3 length: 15 amino acids. CDR3 residues: CASSIAAVAGNTIYF. DNA for the CDR3: TGTGCCAGTAGTATAGCGGCGGTTGCTGGAAACACCATATATTTT.

The chain joins TRBV6-5 to TRBJ1-5, with 7 bases identical to TRBD1. Germline CDR1 and CDR2: MNHEY and SVGAGI. V gave up 1 base and J gave up 4 bases; unmatched junction bases: 7. The CDR3 has 16 amino acids. The CDR3 DNA reads as TGTGCCAGCAGTTACTACGGCAGGGGGTCAAATCAGCCCCAGCATTTT. Its protein product is CASSYYGRGSNQPQHF.

The chain uses TRBV30 and TRBJ1-5, with TRBD1 matching over 7 bases. V was clipped by 0 bases and J by 7 bases; unmatched bases: 9. The germline V gene has CDR1 GTSNPN and CDR2 SVGIG (reference sequence). The CDR3 runs to 15 residues. The CDR3 DNA follows: TGTGCCTGGAGTGTTTCGACAGGGTGGTCCCAGCCCCAGCATTTT. It translates to CAWSVSTGWSQPQHF.